A selection of T cell receptor beta chains follows, all from one sample in a study of vaccination effects on CD4 cells after COVID-19. Their target antigens are unknown. Assay: immunoSEQ multiplex PCR; the TCRdb copy retains only in-frame clones and omits some. The sample carries under 40,000 clones, around 74% recorded once. Sequencing was performed on CD4+ T cells from PBMCs cultured without peptide, taken after COVID-19 vaccination. Every receptor here comes from a human donor who had a prior SARS-CoV-2 infection. Both conserved end residues are part of each CDR3. The order of the fields is CDR3 protein, CDR3 DNA, V gene, clone size, J gene, CDR3 length, D gene. D genes are given only for firm matches. Clone size, where shown, is once, few, many, or a class for clones that have expanded.

CDR3: CASSHFRETSGADTQYF
DNA: TGTGCCAGCAGCCACTTCCGCGAGACTAGCGGGGCAGATACGCAGTATTTT
V: TRBV5-6
size: NA
J: TRBJ2-3
length: 17
D: TRBD2

CDR3: CASSSGGAETQYF
DNA: TGTGCCAGCAGCTCCGGGGGGGCAGAGACCCAGTACTTC
V: TRBV5-4
size: NA
J: TRBJ2-5
length: 13
D: TRBD2

CDR3: CAISETRGSYGYTF
DNA: TGTGCCATCAGTGAGACTCGGGGGTCCTATGGCTACACCTTC
V: TRBV10-3
size: NA
J: TRBJ1-2
length: 14
D: NA

CDR3: CASSWGGSGANVLTF
DNA: TGCGCCAGCAGTTGGGGAGGGAGTGGGGCCAACGTCCTGACTTTC
V: TRBV5-1
size: NA
J: TRBJ2-6
length: 15
D: TRBD2

CDR3: CASSRSGAGGEYGYTF
DNA: TGTGCCAGCAGCCGGTCAGGGGCAGGTGGGGAATATGGCTACACCTTC
V: TRBV7-2
size: once
J: TRBJ1-2
length: 16
D: NA

CDR3: CASRTGTSGNYEQYF
DNA: TGTGCCAGCAGGACCGGGACTAGCGGGAACTACGAGCAGTACTTC
V: TRBV6-5
size: NA
J: TRBJ2-7
length: 15
D: TRBD2

CDR3: CASSPPTDSQEKLFF
DNA: TGTGCCAGCAGTCCTCCGACAGATTCACAAGAAAAACTGTTTTTT
V: TRBV28
size: NA
J: TRBJ1-4
length: 15
D: NA

CDR3: CASSQVGASYEQYF
DNA: TGCGCCAGCAGCCAAGTCGGGGCGTCCTACGAGCAGTACTTC
V: TRBV4-1
size: NA
J: TRBJ2-7
length: 14
D: NA

CDR3: CAARPQHNYGYTF
DNA: TGTGCCGCTAGGCCTCAACATAACTATGGCTACACCTTC
V: TRBV30
size: NA
J: TRBJ1-2
length: 13
D: NA

CDR3: CASSVGGKETQYF
DNA: TGTGCCAGCAGCGTAGGAGGTAAAGAGACCCAGTACTTC
V: TRBV9
size: NA
J: TRBJ2-5
length: 13
D: NA

CDR3: CATSSQTANTGELFF
DNA: TGTGCCACCAGTTCCCAGACAGCGAACACCGGGGAGCTGTTTTTT
V: TRBV24-1
size: NA
J: TRBJ2-2
length: 15
D: NA

CDR3: CASSLIGTYSVYGYTF
DNA: TGTGCCAGCAGCTTAATTGGGACATACTCCGTCTATGGCTACACCTTC
V: TRBV5-6
size: NA
J: TRBJ1-2
length: 16
D: NA

CDR3: CASSQNFGGSSYEQYF
DNA: TGTGCCAGCAGCCAGAATTTTGGGGGGAGCTCCTACGAGCAGTACTTC
V: TRBV5-6
size: NA
J: TRBJ2-7
length: 16
D: NA

CDR3: CASSVGNVYGYTF
DNA: TGTGCCAGCAGCGTAGGGAACGTCTATGGCTACACCTTC
V: TRBV9
size: NA
J: TRBJ1-2
length: 13
D: NA

CDR3: CASSYPDEDKSGELFF
DNA: TGTGCCAGCAGTTACCCCGATGAAGATAAGTCCGGGGAGCTGTTTTTT
V: TRBV6-2/TRBV6-3
size: NA
J: TRBJ2-2
length: 16
D: NA

CDR3: CASSPRRYTEAFF
DNA: TGTGCCAGCAGCCCTAGACGGTACACTGAAGCTTTCTTT
V: TRBV7-2
size: NA
J: TRBJ1-1
length: 13
D: NA

CDR3: CASSLGRHRGNTIYF
DNA: TGTGCCAGCAGCTTAGGTAGGCATCGAGGAAACACCATATATTTT
V: TRBV13
size: NA
J: TRBJ1-3
length: 15
D: NA

CDR3: CASSSGQGGLNEQFF
DNA: TGTGCCAGCAGCTCGGGACAGGGTGGGTTAAATGAGCAGTTCTTC
V: TRBV11-3
size: NA
J: TRBJ2-1
length: 15
D: TRBD1

CDR3: CASGLGLAGDIGELFF
DNA: TGTGCTAGTGGCCTGGGCCTAGCGGGAGATATCGGGGAGCTGTTTTTT
V: TRBV12-5
size: NA
J: TRBJ2-2
length: 16
D: TRBD2

CDR3: CSGQNTEAFF
DNA: TGCAGCGGACAGAACACTGAAGCTTTCTTT
V: TRBV29-1
size: few
J: TRBJ1-1
length: 10
D: NA

CDR3: CATSDADRDADTQYF
DNA: TGTGCCACCAGTGATGCGGACAGGGACGCAGATACGCAGTATTTT
V: TRBV24-1
size: NA
J: TRBJ2-3
length: 15
D: TRBD1

CDR3: CASRLAGAPYEQYF
DNA: TGCGCCAGCAGACTAGCGGGGGCCCCCTACGAGCAGTACTTC
V: TRBV10-2
size: NA
J: TRBJ2-7
length: 14
D: TRBD2

CDR3: CASSSRAHADTQYF
DNA: TGTGCCAGCAGCTCCAGGGCACACGCAGATACGCAGTATTTT
V: TRBV5-5
size: NA
J: TRBJ2-3
length: 14
D: NA

CDR3: CASSLPLAGGMRGETQYF
DNA: TGTGCCAGCAGCCTCCCGCTAGCGGGGGGGATGAGAGGAGAGACCCAGTACTTC
V: TRBV2
size: once
J: TRBJ2-5
length: 18
D: TRBD2

CDR3: CASSVQRNTEAFF
DNA: TGTGCCAGTAGCGTACAGAGGAACACTGAAGCTTTCTTT
V: TRBV19
size: few
J: TRBJ1-1
length: 13
D: NA

CDR3: CASSFSFGQNLYNEQFF
DNA: TGTGCCAGCAGCTTCTCGTTCGGGCAAAACCTTTACAATGAGCAGTTCTTC
V: TRBV5-6
size: few
J: TRBJ2-1
length: 17
D: NA

CDR3: CATSDLGGNEAFF
DNA: TGTGCCACCAGTGATTTGGGAGGGAATGAAGCTTTCTTT
V: TRBV24-1
size: NA
J: TRBJ1-1
length: 13
D: NA

CDR3: CASSRTSGKYEQYF
DNA: TGTGCCAGCAGCCGGACTAGCGGGAAATACGAGCAGTACTTC
V: TRBV3-1/TRBV3-2
size: NA
J: TRBJ2-7
length: 14
D: TRBD2

CDR3: CASSRDRGETQYF
DNA: TGTGCCAGCAGTCGAGACAGGGGGGAGACCCAGTACTTC
V: TRBV2
size: NA
J: TRBJ2-5
length: 13
D: TRBD1

CDR3: CAINGGGGETQYF
DNA: TGTGCCATCAACGGCGGGGGTGGAGAGACCCAGTACTTC
V: TRBV10-3
size: NA
J: TRBJ2-5
length: 13
D: TRBD2

CDR3: CASSLGLAGYNEQFF
DNA: TGTGCCAGCAGCCTGGGACTAGCGGGTTACAATGAGCAGTTCTTC
V: TRBV6-5
size: NA
J: TRBJ2-1
length: 15
D: TRBD2

CDR3: CASSFGAGGRETQYF
DNA: TGTGCCAGCAGCTTCGGGGCGGGAGGTCGAGAGACCCAGTACTTC
V: TRBV7-9
size: NA
J: TRBJ2-5
length: 15
D: TRBD2

CDR3: CASSRDSQETQYF
DNA: TGTGCCAGCAGCCGAGACAGCCAAGAGACCCAGTACTTC
V: TRBV7-2
size: NA
J: TRBJ2-5
length: 13
D: NA

CDR3: CASSLEHGSSGNTIYF
DNA: TGTGCCAGCTCTCTAGAGCACGGGAGCTCTGGAAACACCATATATTTT
V: TRBV18
size: once
J: TRBJ1-3
length: 16
D: NA

CDR3: CAINPGTGGNEQFF
DNA: TGTGCCATCAATCCCGGGACAGGGGGCAATGAGCAGTTCTTC
V: TRBV10-3
size: NA
J: TRBJ2-1
length: 14
D: TRBD1

CDR3: CASRAGPSGGSPSTDTQYF
DNA: TGTGCCAGCAGAGCCGGGCCCAGCGGGGGGAGCCCTAGCACAGATACGCAGTATTTT
V: TRBV7-9
size: few
J: TRBJ2-3
length: 19
D: TRBD2

CDR3: CASSDYPGGGGEQFF
DNA: TGTGCCAGCAGTGACTACCCGGGGGGGGGAGGTGAGCAGTTCTTC
V: TRBV2
size: NA
J: TRBJ2-1
length: 15
D: TRBD2

CDR3: CASSKVGGQNYGYTF
DNA: TGTGCCAGCAGCAAAGTAGGGGGACAGAACTATGGCTACACCTTC
V: TRBV21-1
size: NA
J: TRBJ1-2
length: 15
D: NA

CDR3: CASTGLAEQETQYF
DNA: TGTGCCAGCACCGGACTAGCGGAACAAGAGACCCAGTACTTC
V: TRBV2
size: NA
J: TRBJ2-5
length: 14
D: TRBD2

CDR3: CASSSSLGQTGNTIYF
DNA: TGTGCCAGCAGTTCGTCTTTGGGTCAGACTGGAAACACCATATATTTT
V: TRBV28
size: NA
J: TRBJ1-3
length: 16
D: NA

CDR3: CATGAVGIPYEQYF
DNA: TGTGCCACCGGGGCTGTCGGAATCCCCTACGAGCAGTACTTC
V: TRBV27
size: NA
J: TRBJ2-7
length: 14
D: NA